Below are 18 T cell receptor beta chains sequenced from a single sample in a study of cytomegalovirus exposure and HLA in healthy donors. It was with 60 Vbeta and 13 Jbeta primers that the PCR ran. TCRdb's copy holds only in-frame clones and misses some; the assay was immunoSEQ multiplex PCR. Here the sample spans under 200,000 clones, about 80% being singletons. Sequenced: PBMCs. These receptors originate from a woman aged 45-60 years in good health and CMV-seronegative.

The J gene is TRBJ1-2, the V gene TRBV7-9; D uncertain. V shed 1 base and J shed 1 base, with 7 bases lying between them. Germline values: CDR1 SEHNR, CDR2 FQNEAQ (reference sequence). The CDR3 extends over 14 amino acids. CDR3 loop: CASSLDLNNYGYTF. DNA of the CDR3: TGTGCCAGCAGCTTAGATTTAAATAACTATGGCTACACCTTC.

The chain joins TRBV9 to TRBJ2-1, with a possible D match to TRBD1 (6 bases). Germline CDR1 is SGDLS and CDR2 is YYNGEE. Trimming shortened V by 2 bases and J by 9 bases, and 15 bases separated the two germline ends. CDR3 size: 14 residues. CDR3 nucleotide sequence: TGTGCCAGCAGCGTTCAGGGGTACAACAGTGAGCAGTTCTTC. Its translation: CASSVQGYNSEQFF.

The CDR3 nucleotides are TGTGCCAGCAGTGTATGGACAGATAGCAATCAGCCCCAGCATTTT. Translated, it gives CASSVWTDSNQPQHF. This chain joins TRBV2 and TRBJ1-5; possible D gene TRBD1, 6 bases. Trimming took off 4 bases at V and 0 bases at J, with 10 bases between the two ends. This CDR3 is 15 amino acids long. Germline assignment: CDR1 SNHLY and CDR2 FYNNEI.

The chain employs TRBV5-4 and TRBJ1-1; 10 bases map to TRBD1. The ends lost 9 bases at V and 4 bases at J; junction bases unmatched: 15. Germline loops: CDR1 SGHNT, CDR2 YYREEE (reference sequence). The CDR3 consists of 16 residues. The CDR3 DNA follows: TGTGCCATCAAATCTAGGGGACAGGGGCCGGGCACTGAAGCTTTCTTT. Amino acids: CAIKSRGQGPGTEAFF.

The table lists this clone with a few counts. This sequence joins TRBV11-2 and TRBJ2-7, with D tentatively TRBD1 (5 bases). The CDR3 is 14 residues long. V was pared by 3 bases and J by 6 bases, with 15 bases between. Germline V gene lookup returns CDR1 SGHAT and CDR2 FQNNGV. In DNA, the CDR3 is TGTGCCAGCAGCTTCCCCCAGGGCCGCGCCGAGCAGTACTTC. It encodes CASSFPQGRAEQYF.

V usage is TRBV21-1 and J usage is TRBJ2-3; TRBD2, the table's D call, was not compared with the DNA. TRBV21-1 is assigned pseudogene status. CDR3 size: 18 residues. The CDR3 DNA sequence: TGTGCCAACGCCCGGGCTATTCCTAGCGGGGGTAGCACAGATACGCAGTATTTT. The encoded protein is CANARAIPSGGSTDTQYF.

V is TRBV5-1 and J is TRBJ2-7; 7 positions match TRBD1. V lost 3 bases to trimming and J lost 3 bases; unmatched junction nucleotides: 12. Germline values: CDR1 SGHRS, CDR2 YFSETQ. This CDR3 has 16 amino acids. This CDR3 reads CASSYSWTGGVYEQYF. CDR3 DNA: TGCGCCAGCAGCTATTCTTGGACAGGTGGGGTCTACGAGCAGTACTTC.

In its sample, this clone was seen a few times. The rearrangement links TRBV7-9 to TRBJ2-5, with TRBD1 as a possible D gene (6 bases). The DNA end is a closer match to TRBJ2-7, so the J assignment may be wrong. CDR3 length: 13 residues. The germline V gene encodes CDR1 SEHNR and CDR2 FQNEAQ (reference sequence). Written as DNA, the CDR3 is TGTGCCAGCAGCCCCAAACAGGGAGACGAGCAGTACTTC. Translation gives CASSPKQGDEQYF.

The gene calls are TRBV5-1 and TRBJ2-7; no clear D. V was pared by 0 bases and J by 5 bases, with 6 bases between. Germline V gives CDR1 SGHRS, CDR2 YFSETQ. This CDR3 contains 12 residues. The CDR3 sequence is CASSLGANEQYF. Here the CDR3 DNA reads TGCGCCAGCAGCTTGGGGGCTAACGAGCAGTACTTC.

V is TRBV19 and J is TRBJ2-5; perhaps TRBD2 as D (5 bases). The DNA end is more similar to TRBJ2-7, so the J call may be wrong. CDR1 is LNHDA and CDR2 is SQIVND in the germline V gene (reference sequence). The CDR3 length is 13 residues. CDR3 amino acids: CASNPLVGYEQYF. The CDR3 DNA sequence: TGTGCCAGTAACCCACTAGTGGGTTACGAGCAGTACTTC.

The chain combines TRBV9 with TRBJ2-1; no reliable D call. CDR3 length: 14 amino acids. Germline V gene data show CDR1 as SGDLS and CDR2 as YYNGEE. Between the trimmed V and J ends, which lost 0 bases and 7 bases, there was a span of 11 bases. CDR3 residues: CASSVATRLNEQFF. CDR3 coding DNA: TGTGCCAGCAGCGTAGCTACGAGGTTGAATGAGCAGTTCTTC.

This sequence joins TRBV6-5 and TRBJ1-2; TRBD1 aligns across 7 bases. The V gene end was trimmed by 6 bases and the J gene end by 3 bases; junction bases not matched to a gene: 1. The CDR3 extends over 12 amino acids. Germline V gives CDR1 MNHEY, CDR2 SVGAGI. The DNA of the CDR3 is TGTGCCAGCAGGCAGGGGGACTATGGCTACACCTTC. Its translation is CASRQGDYGYTF.

The chain's CDR3 is CASSSGTGGYYEQYF. Here the CDR3 DNA reads TGTGCCAGCAGCTCAGGGACAGGGGGGTACTACGAGCAGTACTTC. V is TRBV7-6 and J is TRBJ2-7, with 11 bases that match TRBD1. CDR1 and CDR2 from the germline V gene are SGHVS and FNYEAQ. CDR3 length: 15 amino acids. The V segment lost 4 bases and the J segment 3 bases; nucleotides outside the gene matches: 5.

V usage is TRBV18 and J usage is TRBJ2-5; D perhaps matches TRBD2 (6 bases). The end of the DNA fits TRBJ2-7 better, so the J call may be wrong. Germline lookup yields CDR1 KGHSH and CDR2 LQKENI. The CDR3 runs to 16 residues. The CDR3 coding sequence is TGTGCCAGCTCACCACGACCCCCCGGGAGCTCCTACGAGCAGTACTTC. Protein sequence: CASSPRPPGSSYEQYF.

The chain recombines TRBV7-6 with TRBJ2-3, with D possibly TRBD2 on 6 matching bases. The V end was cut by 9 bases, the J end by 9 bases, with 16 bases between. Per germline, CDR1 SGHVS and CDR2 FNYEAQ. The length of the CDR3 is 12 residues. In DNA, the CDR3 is TGTGCCAGTGGGGACTCAACGATAACGCAGTATTTT. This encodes CASGDSTITQYF.

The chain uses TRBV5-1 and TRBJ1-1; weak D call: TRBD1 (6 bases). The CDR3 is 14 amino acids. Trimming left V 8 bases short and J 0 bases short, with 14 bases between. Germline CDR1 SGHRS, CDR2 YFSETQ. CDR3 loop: CASHEQGMNTEAFF. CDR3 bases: TGCGCCAGTCACGAGCAGGGGATGAACACTGAAGCTTTCTTT.

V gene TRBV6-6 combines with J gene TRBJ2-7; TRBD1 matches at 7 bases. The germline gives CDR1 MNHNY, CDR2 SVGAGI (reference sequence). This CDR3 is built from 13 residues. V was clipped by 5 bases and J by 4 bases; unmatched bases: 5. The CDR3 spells CASSPRQGYEQYF. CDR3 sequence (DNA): TGTGCCAGCAGTCCCAGACAGGGTTACGAGCAGTACTTC.

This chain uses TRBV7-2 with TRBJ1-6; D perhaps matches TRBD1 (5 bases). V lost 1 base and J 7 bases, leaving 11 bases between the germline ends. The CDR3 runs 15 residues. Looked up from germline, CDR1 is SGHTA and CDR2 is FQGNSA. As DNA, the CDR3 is TGTGCCAGCAGCTTAGTTAGCCAGGGAAATTCACCCCTCCACTTT. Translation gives CASSLVSQGNSPLHF.